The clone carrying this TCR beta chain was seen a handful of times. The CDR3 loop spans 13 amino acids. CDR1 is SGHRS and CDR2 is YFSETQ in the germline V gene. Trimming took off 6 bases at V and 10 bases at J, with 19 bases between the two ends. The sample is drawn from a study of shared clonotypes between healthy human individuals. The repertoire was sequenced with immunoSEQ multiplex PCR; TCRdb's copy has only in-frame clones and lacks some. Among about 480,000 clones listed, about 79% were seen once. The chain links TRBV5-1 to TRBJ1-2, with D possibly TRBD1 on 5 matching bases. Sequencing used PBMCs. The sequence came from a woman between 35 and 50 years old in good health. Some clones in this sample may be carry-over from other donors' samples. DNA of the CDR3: TGCGCCAGCAACACCGGGGCCAGGGAAGACTACACCTTC. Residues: CASNTGAREDYTF.